This T cell receptor (beta chain) appears in the sequencing data of a study of glioma-infiltrating T cells. Deletions cut 1 base from V and 12 bases from J, with 13 bases between. The CDR3 has 13 amino acids. The germline CDR1 and CDR2 sequences are SGHNT and YENEEA. Points from the study as a whole: Only very few CDR3 sequences appeared in both tissue and blood. Non-neoplastic patients had below-expected tissue-blood divergence, while all gliomas exceeded expectation.

This clonotype showed up just a few times. The antigen remains undetermined. Using RNA template, CDR3s of TCR alpha and beta were amplified with iRepertoire arm-PCR. One-step reverse transcription and amplification started from approximately 100-400 ng of tissue mRNA or PBMC total RNA. TCRdb ran MiXCR on the multiplex PCR reads and lists one entry per CDR3 protein. The sample shows about 190,000 distinct CDR3 sequences, about 31% of them seen only once. The chain combines TRBV11-3 with TRBJ2-1, with D perhaps matching TRBD1 or TRBD2 (5 bases each). Material: glioma tissue, nonneoplastic brain tissue, or PBMCs (not recorded which). This receptor was obtained from a human donor with low-grade glioma or glioblastoma, undergoing nonglioma brain surgery, or in good health (not recorded which). The CDR3 nucleotides read TGTGCCAGCAGCTTAGGAGGGGCTAGTCTGCAGTTCTTC. This gives the protein CASSLGGASLQFF.